The rows below give T cell receptor beta chains drawn from one sample of a study of T cells in tumors after PD-1 blockade. The table came from immunoSEQ multiplex PCR; TCRdb's copy has only in-frame clones and leaves some out. The data show 61,000 or so clones, with just under 80% seen just once and around an eighth held by the top ten. The material was PBMCs, obtained before anti-PD-1 treatment. The receptors here all came from a human donor with basal cell carcinoma. The CDR3 runs from the conserved cysteine through the conserved F or W. The D gene is left open where the match is weak. Not all rows give a size; the values are once, few, many and, for expanded clones, a class.

D gene: TRBD2; V gene: TRBV3-1/TRBV3-2; clone size: once; CDR3 length: 15; J gene: TRBJ2-3; CDR3 DNA: TGTGCCAGCAGCCAGGGACTAGCGGGGGCCCCAAGCAAGTATTTT; CDR3 protein: CASSQGLAGAPSKYF
D gene: .; V gene: TRBV12-2; clone size: .; CDR3 length: 20; J gene: TRBJ2-6; CDR3 DNA: TGTGCAAGTCGCTTAGGTTCCACGGGGGAGAAGGGCTCTGGGGCCAACGTCCTGACTTTC; CDR3 protein: CASRLGSTGEKGSGANVLTF
D gene: TRBD2; V gene: TRBV7-8; clone size: once; CDR3 length: 14; J gene: TRBJ2-3; CDR3 DNA: TGTGCCAGCGGGACTAGCGGGACCACAGATACGCAGTATTTT; CDR3 protein: CASGTSGTTDTQYF
D gene: .; V gene: TRBV3-1/TRBV3-2; clone size: .; CDR3 length: 14; J gene: TRBJ1-2; CDR3 DNA: TGTGCCAGCAGCCAAGGACAGCCCTTGACGGGCTACACCTTC; CDR3 protein: CASSQGQPLTGYTF
D gene: TRBD2; V gene: TRBV5-1; clone size: .; CDR3 length: 15; J gene: TRBJ2-5; CDR3 DNA: TGCGCCAGCAGCTCGGGACTAGCGGGGGTAGAGACCCAGTACTTC; CDR3 protein: CASSSGLAGVETQYF
D gene: .; V gene: TRBV19; clone size: .; CDR3 length: 15; J gene: TRBJ2-6; CDR3 DNA: TGTGCCAGTAGTACAGGGTTTATCGGGGCCAACGTCCTGACTTTC; CDR3 protein: CASSTGFIGANVLTF
D gene: .; V gene: TRBV12-5; clone size: .; CDR3 length: 14; J gene: TRBJ2-3; CDR3 DNA: TGTGCTAGTGGATTGTATGGTGGCACAGATACGCAGTATTTT; CDR3 protein: CASGLYGGTDTQYF
D gene: TRBD2; V gene: TRBV7-9; clone size: .; CDR3 length: 16; J gene: TRBJ2-5; CDR3 DNA: TGTGCCAGCAGCTTGGACCTGACTAGCGGACGGGAGACCCAGTACTTC; CDR3 protein: CASSLDLTSGRETQYF
D gene: .; V gene: TRBV18; clone size: .; CDR3 length: 13; J gene: TRBJ2-5; CDR3 DNA: TGTGCCAGCTCACTCGGACTGAAAGAGACCCAGTACTTC; CDR3 protein: CASSLGLKETQYF
D gene: .; V gene: TRBV12-3/TRBV12-4; clone size: .; CDR3 length: 13; J gene: TRBJ1-1; CDR3 DNA: TGTGCCAGCAGCCCGGGCTTAGGGACTGAAGCTTTCTTT; CDR3 protein: CASSPGLGTEAFF
D gene: .; V gene: TRBV5-4; clone size: few; CDR3 length: 15; J gene: TRBJ1-6; CDR3 DNA: TGTGCCAGCAGCTTGGTGGACGGGGGGAATTCACCCCTCCACTTT; CDR3 protein: CASSLVDGGNSPLHF
D gene: .; V gene: TRBV5-1; clone size: .; CDR3 length: 15; J gene: TRBJ2-5; CDR3 DNA: TGCGCCAGCAGCCCGCCGCTCAGGGTAGGGGAGACCCAGTACTTC; CDR3 protein: CASSPPLRVGETQYF
D gene: TRBD1; V gene: TRBV30; clone size: .; CDR3 length: 16; J gene: TRBJ2-7; CDR3 DNA: TGTGCCTGGAGTACCTCTAGGACAGGGTGGACCTACGAGCAGTACTTC; CDR3 protein: CAWSTSRTGWTYEQYF
D gene: .; V gene: TRBV28; clone size: .; CDR3 length: 16; J gene: TRBJ2-3; CDR3 DNA: TGTGCCAGCAGCACCCCTGAGGGGGGGTCATGGGATACGCAGTATTTT; CDR3 protein: CASSTPEGGSWDTQYF
D gene: .; V gene: TRBV3-1/TRBV3-2; clone size: .; CDR3 length: 15; J gene: TRBJ2-2; CDR3 DNA: TGTGCCAGCAGCCAAGGACAGCAGAACACCGGGGAGCTGTTTTTT; CDR3 protein: CASSQGQQNTGELFF
D gene: .; V gene: TRBV19; clone size: .; CDR3 length: 13; J gene: TRBJ2-3; CDR3 DNA: TGTGCCAGTAAACAGAGAACCACAGATACGCAGTATTTT; CDR3 protein: CASKQRTTDTQYF
D gene: TRBD1; V gene: TRBV6-1; clone size: .; CDR3 length: 16; J gene: TRBJ1-5; CDR3 DNA: TGTGCCAGCAGTGAAGCCCCGGGACAGGGAAATCAGCCCCAGCATTTT; CDR3 protein: CASSEAPGQGNQPQHF
D gene: TRBD1; V gene: TRBV28; clone size: .; CDR3 length: 13; J gene: TRBJ1-3; CDR3 DNA: TGTGCCGTAGGGGACAGCTCTGGAAACACCATATATTTT; CDR3 protein: CAVGDSSGNTIYF
D gene: .; V gene: TRBV7-9; clone size: .; CDR3 length: 13; J gene: TRBJ1-4; CDR3 DNA: TGTGCCAGCAGCTTAGTTTCCGGGGAAAAACTGTTTTTT; CDR3 protein: CASSLVSGEKLFF
D gene: TRBD1; V gene: TRBV19; clone size: few; CDR3 length: 16; J gene: TRBJ2-5; CDR3 DNA: TGTGCCAGTAGTGACGCCTACGGGACAGAACAAGAGACCCAGTACTTC; CDR3 protein: CASSDAYGTEQETQYF
D gene: TRBD2; V gene: TRBV9; clone size: few; CDR3 length: 19; J gene: TRBJ2-2; CDR3 DNA: TGTGCCAGCAGCGTCGCTAGCGGGGGGCCTACGAGGGTTACCGGGGAGCTGTTTTTT; CDR3 protein: CASSVASGGPTRVTGELFF
D gene: .; V gene: TRBV14; clone size: .; CDR3 length: 14; J gene: TRBJ2-7; CDR3 DNA: TGTGCCAGCAGCCAAGACAACCGTCCCTACGAGCAGTACTTC; CDR3 protein: CASSQDNRPYEQYF
D gene: .; V gene: TRBV6-1; clone size: .; CDR3 length: 14; J gene: TRBJ2-5; CDR3 DNA: TGTGCCAGCAGTGAATATAGAAACCAAGAGACCCAGTACTTC; CDR3 protein: CASSEYRNQETQYF
D gene: .; V gene: TRBV30; clone size: .; CDR3 length: 18; J gene: TRBJ1-6; CDR3 DNA: TGTGCCTGGGCTAAAGGGGAACGGAGTAGCTCCTATAATTCACCCCTCCACTTT; CDR3 protein: CAWAKGERSSSYNSPLHF
D gene: TRBD1; V gene: TRBV30; clone size: .; CDR3 length: 16; J gene: TRBJ1-1; CDR3 DNA: TGTGCCTGGAGGACCGAAACCGGGACAGGGGTATATGAAGCTTTCTTT; CDR3 protein: CAWRTETGTGVYEAFF
D gene: .; V gene: TRBV19; clone size: many; CDR3 length: 16; J gene: TRBJ1-5; CDR3 DNA: TGTGCCAGTAGTATAGGGACTGGGTCGAGGGTCCAGCCCCAGCATTTT; CDR3 protein: CASSIGTGSRVQPQHF
D gene: .; V gene: TRBV6-5; clone size: .; CDR3 length: 11; J gene: TRBJ2-1; CDR3 DNA: TGTGCCAGCGCTCAGAACAATGAGCAGTTCTTC; CDR3 protein: CASAQNNEQFF
D gene: .; V gene: TRBV28; clone size: .; CDR3 length: 17; J gene: TRBJ1-4; CDR3 DNA: TGTGCCAGCAGTGTTACCGGGACAAGGGGCGGAGATGAAAAACTGTTTTTT; CDR3 protein: CASSVTGTRGGDEKLFF
D gene: TRBD1; V gene: TRBV3-1/TRBV3-2; clone size: .; CDR3 length: 16; J gene: TRBJ2-3; CDR3 DNA: TGTGCCAGCAGGCCCGCCGGGACAGCCTACACAGATACGCAGTATTTT; CDR3 protein: CASRPAGTAYTDTQYF
D gene: TRBD1; V gene: TRBV29-1; clone size: .; CDR3 length: 16; J gene: TRBJ1-1; CDR3 DNA: TGCAGCGTTGAAGGGGACAGGGGGCCCATGAACACTGAAGCTTTCTTT; CDR3 protein: CSVEGDRGPMNTEAFF
D gene: TRBD1; V gene: TRBV7-9; clone size: few; CDR3 length: 14; J gene: TRBJ2-2; CDR3 DNA: TGTGCCAGCAGCCCCGGGACAGGGATCGGGGAGCTGTTTTTT; CDR3 protein: CASSPGTGIGELFF
D gene: .; V gene: TRBV3-1/TRBV3-2; clone size: .; CDR3 length: 14; J gene: TRBJ2-3; CDR3 DNA: TGTGCCAGCAGCCAAGCCTGGGCAACCCATACGCAGTATTTT; CDR3 protein: CASSQAWATHTQYF
D gene: .; V gene: TRBV12-3/TRBV12-4; clone size: .; CDR3 length: 13; J gene: TRBJ2-7; CDR3 DNA: TGTGCCAGCAGTTTAGGACAGTACGGGGAGCAGTACTTC; CDR3 protein: CASSLGQYGEQYF
D gene: .; V gene: TRBV7-9; clone size: .; CDR3 length: 15; J gene: TRBJ1-1; CDR3 DNA: TGTGCCAGCAGCTTATTGGGGGGCGCCGACACTGAAGCTTTCTTT; CDR3 protein: CASSLLGGADTEAFF
D gene: .; V gene: TRBV3-1/TRBV3-2; clone size: .; CDR3 length: 14; J gene: TRBJ1-1; CDR3 DNA: TGTGCCAGCAGCCAAGGACAGGTGGGCACTGAAGCTTTCTTT; CDR3 protein: CASSQGQVGTEAFF
D gene: TRBD1; V gene: TRBV5-4; clone size: once; CDR3 length: 15; J gene: TRBJ1-6; CDR3 DNA: TGTGCCAGCAGCCTGGGACAGGGATTTAATTCACCCCTCCACTTT; CDR3 protein: CASSLGQGFNSPLHF
D gene: .; V gene: TRBV6-2/TRBV6-3; clone size: .; CDR3 length: 12; J gene: TRBJ1-1; CDR3 DNA: TGTGCCAGCAGTTACAGTTCGGAAAAAGCTTTCTTT; CDR3 protein: CASSYSSEKAFF
D gene: .; V gene: TRBV27; clone size: .; CDR3 length: 16; J gene: TRBJ1-1; CDR3 DNA: TGTGCCAGCAGAAAAAGGGACCTCAATAAGAACACTGAAGCTTTCTTT; CDR3 protein: CASRKRDLNKNTEAFF
D gene: .; V gene: TRBV7-9; clone size: .; CDR3 length: 14; J gene: TRBJ1-3; CDR3 DNA: TGTGCCAGCAGACCTCAGGGCTCTGGAAACACCATATATTTT; CDR3 protein: CASRPQGSGNTIYF
D gene: TRBD2; V gene: TRBV6-4; clone size: .; CDR3 length: 16; J gene: TRBJ2-2; CDR3 DNA: TGTGCCAGCAGTGAATCGAGCGGGGGGGCTGCCGGGGAGCTGTTTTTT; CDR3 protein: CASSESSGGAAGELFF
D gene: .; V gene: TRBV2; clone size: .; CDR3 length: 14; J gene: TRBJ2-6; CDR3 DNA: TGTGCCAGCAGTGAACAGTCTGGGGCCAACGTCCTGACTTTC; CDR3 protein: CASSEQSGANVLTF
D gene: TRBD1; V gene: TRBV27; clone size: .; CDR3 length: 16; J gene: TRBJ2-3; CDR3 DNA: TGTGCCAGCAGTCCCTCCGACAGGGGTAGCACAGATACGCAGTATTTT; CDR3 protein: CASSPSDRGSTDTQYF